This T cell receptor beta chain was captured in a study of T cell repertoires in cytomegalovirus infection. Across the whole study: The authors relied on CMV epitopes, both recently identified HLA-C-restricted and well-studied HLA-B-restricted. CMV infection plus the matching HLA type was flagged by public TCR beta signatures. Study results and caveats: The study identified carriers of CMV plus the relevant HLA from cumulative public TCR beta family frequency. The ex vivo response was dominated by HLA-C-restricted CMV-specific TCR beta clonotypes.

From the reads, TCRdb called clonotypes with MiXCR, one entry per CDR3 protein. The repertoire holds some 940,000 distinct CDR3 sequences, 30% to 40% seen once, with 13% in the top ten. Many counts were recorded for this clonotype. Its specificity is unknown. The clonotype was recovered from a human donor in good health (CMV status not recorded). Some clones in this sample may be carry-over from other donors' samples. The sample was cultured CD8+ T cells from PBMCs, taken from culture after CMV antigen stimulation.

Written as DNA, the CDR3 is TGTGCCAGCAGTTCAGGACAGCGTTCGAATGAAAAACTGTTTTTT. It codes for CASSSGQRSNEKLFF. This rearrangement joins TRBV28 to TRBJ1-4; D perhaps matches TRBD1 (6 bases). Germline CDR1 is MDHEN and CDR2 is SYDVKM. Trimming pared 4 bases from V and 5 bases from J, leaving 14 bases between. The CDR3 covers 15 residues.